This entry features one T cell receptor beta chain sequence. Antigen unknown. The authors divided CD4+ cells into CD45RA+ naive and CD45RA-negative memory subsets. This record belongs to a study of shared clonotypes between healthy human individuals. Study-wide context: Each donor's CD8 memory used one plate, CD8 naive two, each CD4 subset three.

Study-level points and caveats: Shared across four donors were around 5% of the naive CD4 clonotypes.

At deep level, the assay was performed. Sequencing was performed with immunoSEQ multiplex PCR; in TCRdb, only in-frame clones are kept and a portion is missing. Here the sample spans some 2.3 million clones, 80% to 95% being singletons. The material sequenced was naive CD4+ T cells from PBMCs. Subset: CD45RA+ positively selected. This clonotype was obtained from a man between 18 and 29 years old in good health. Some clones in this sample may be carry-over from other donors' samples.

CDR3 loop: CASSPDRRQGARGETQYF. Written as DNA, the CDR3 is TGCGCCAGCAGCCCCGACCGAAGACAGGGGGCGCGCGGTGAGACCCAGTACTTC. This sequence joins TRBV5-1 and TRBJ2-5; 10 nucleotides agree with TRBD1. The V gene end was trimmed by 4 bases and the J gene end by 5 bases; junction bases not matched to a gene: 17. The CDR3 spans 18 residues. The germline V gene has CDR1 SGHRS and CDR2 YFSETQ.